Shown below are 13 T cell receptor beta chains from a single sample sequenced in a study of cytomegalovirus exposure and HLA in healthy donors. The assay was immunoSEQ multiplex PCR, and TCRdb's table has in-frame clones only and misses some. Of tens of thousands of clones in the sample, over 80% were seen once. Sequences were obtained from PBMCs. All receptors derive from a man aged 25-45 years in good health and CMV-seronegative.

This clone turned up a few times. The chain combines TRBV30 with TRBJ1-1, with 8 bases matching TRBD1. CDR1 and CDR2 (germline): GTSNPN, SVGIG (reference sequence). The CDR3 has 13 residues. After removal of 4 bases from V and 3 bases from J, the junction contained 4 bases not matched to a gene. The CDR3 coding sequence is TGTGCCTGGATCCAGGGGGCATACACTGAAGCTTTCTTT. This translates into CAWIQGAYTEAFF.

This clone was seen once. This chain links TRBV5-1 with TRBJ2-5; 8 nucleotides line up with TRBD2. This CDR3 is built from 15 residues. The germline CDR1 and CDR2 sequences are SGHRS and YFSETQ. V was pared by 4 bases and J by 5 bases, with 10 bases of the junction left unmatched. In DNA, the CDR3 is TGCGCCAGCAGCCCGAGTGCGGGGGGCGAGGAGACCCAGTACTTC. This translates into CASSPSAGGEETQYF.

This clone was seen only a few times. V and J are TRBV7-2 and TRBJ1-5; D is possibly TRBD1 (6 bases). This CDR3 region has 14 residues. Trimming removed 6 bases at V and 6 bases at J, with 15 bases between. The germline CDR1 and CDR2 sequences are SGHTA and FQGNSA. The CDR3 DNA follows: TGTGCCAGCAGACCGACAGGAGGTTTTCAGCCCCAGCATTTT. It translates to CASRPTGGFQPQHF.

The chain is built from TRBV9 and TRBJ2-7; TRBD2 matches 8 bases. The CDR3 loop spans 16 amino acids. V was clipped by 1 base and J by 1 base; unmatched bases: 7. CDR1 is SGDLS, CDR2 YYNGEE, per germline. The CDR3 region has the DNA TGTGCCAGCAGCGTATCTCCTGCGGGGGGATCCTACGAGCAGTACTTC. Translating it yields CASSVSPAGGSYEQYF.

This chain links TRBV11-3 with TRBJ2-7; a possible D gene is TRBD1 (5 bases). CDR1 SGHNT and CDR2 YENEEA come from the germline V gene. This CDR3 has 13 amino acids. V lost 4 bases and J 4 bases, leaving 11 bases between the germline ends. The CDR3 reads CASSSGSNYEQYV. The CDR3, as DNA: TGTGCCAGCAGCTCAGGGTCGAATTACGAGCAGTACGTC.

The V call is TRBV2, the J call TRBJ2-5; D remains unclear. Gene TRBJ2-7 matches the end of the DNA better, so the J call may be wrong. The CDR3 spans 13 residues. Germline V gene sequence: CDR1 SNHLY, CDR2 FYNNEI. CDR3 DNA sequence: TGTGCCAGCAGTGTAGCTCCCTCCTACGAGCAGTACTTC. It codes for CASSVAPSYEQYF.

This chain joins TRBV4-3 and TRBJ2-3, with TRBD1 matching over 10 bases. The V gene's germline CDR1 is LGHNA and CDR2 YSLEER. Trimming at V came to 1 base and at J to 3 bases, leaving 7 bases not matched to a gene. The CDR3 runs 17 residues. CDR3 amino acids: CASSQVSSGQGTDTQYF. CDR3 DNA: TGCGCCAGCAGCCAAGTCTCCTCGGGACAGGGGACAGATACGCAGTATTTT.

The chain couples TRBV19 to TRBJ2-3, with 7 nucleotides matching TRBD2. The CDR3 totals 16 residues. With V trimmed by 7 bases and J by 2 bases, 12 bases remained unmatched. Germline CDR1 and CDR2: LNHDA and SQIVND (reference sequence). The CDR3 nucleotides are TGTGCCAGTACTGAACGGGGAGGGAGGGCCACAGATACGCAGTATTTT. Its protein product is CASTERGGRATDTQYF.

The V gene is TRBV4-1, the J gene TRBJ1-1, with a possible D match to TRBD1 (5 bases). Germline V gives CDR1 MGHRA, CDR2 YSYEKL. Trimming pared 4 bases from V and 1 base from J, leaving 10 bases between. This CDR3 comprises 14 residues. The CDR3 nucleotides read TGCGCCAGCAGCCCCGGGACTCCGAACACTGAAGCTTTCTTT. It codes for CASSPGTPNTEAFF.

The chain links TRBV29-1 to TRBJ2-3, with D perhaps TRBD1 (5 bases). Trimming left V 4 bases short and J 0 bases short, with 11 bases between. The CDR3 runs 14 residues. Germline V gene data show CDR1 as SQVTM and CDR2 as ANQGSEA. CDR3: CSVGEGVSTDTQYF. The CDR3 coding sequence is TGCAGCGTTGGGGAAGGGGTTAGCACAGATACGCAGTATTTT.

This clone was seen once. This chain connects TRBV12-5 to TRBJ2-7; 12 bases fit TRBD2. The V segment lost 7 bases and the J segment 4 bases; nucleotides outside the gene matches: 17. Per germline, CDR1 LGHNT and CDR2 FRNRAP. The CDR3 is made up of 18 amino acids. The CDR3 spells CASAQTSGSPYRPYEQYV. DNA of the CDR3: TGTGCTAGTGCCCAGACTAGCGGGAGTCCCTATCGGCCTTACGAGCAGTACGTC.

V usage is TRBV28 and J usage is TRBJ1-3, with D perhaps matching TRBD1 (5 bases). Trimming cost V 5 bases and J 0 bases, with 11 bases left between them. There are 15 residues in the CDR3. Germline V CDR1 and CDR2: MDHEN, SYDVKM. CDR3 amino acids: CASSGGGSSGNTIYF. DNA for the CDR3: TGTGCCAGCAGTGGGGGGGGTAGCTCTGGAAACACCATATATTTT.

V gene TRBV28 combines with J gene TRBJ1-1; perhaps TRBD1 as D (6 bases). There are 14 residues in the CDR3. Trimming removed 4 bases at V and 1 base at J, with 10 bases between. CDR1 is MDHEN, CDR2 SYDVKM, per germline. CDR3 amino acids: CASSSPGQNTEAFF. The CDR3 DNA sequence: TGTGCCAGCAGTTCCCCGGGACAGAACACTGAAGCTTTCTTT.